One sample yielded the 30 T cell receptor beta chains listed below, sequenced in a study of human T cells and chemical hapten exposure. Using its own MiXCR run on the RACE reads, TCRdb lists one record per CDR3 protein. The sample comprises some 70,000 distinct CDR3 sequences, about 9.4% of which are singletons, and around 6.8% rests with the top ten. The time point was: patch test 2, 6 weeks after DPC sensitization. Treatment reported: therapeutic diphenylcyclopropenone sensitization with weekly scalp DPC. Material: whole blood, obtained in connection with sensitization to the hapten diphenylcyclopropenone (DPC). These receptors were taken from a woman in her 50s with alopecia areata. Some clones in this sample may be carry-over from other donors' samples.

This clonotype was seen ten or more times. The chain joins TRBV6-1 to TRBJ1-1; 7 nucleotides align to TRBD1. V lost 8 bases to trimming and J lost 11 bases; unmatched junction nucleotides: 14. The CDR3 is 13 residues long. Germline V lookup: CDR1 MNHNS, CDR2 SASEGT. CDR3 amino acids: CASLRESTGTAFF. The CDR3 bases are TGTGCCAGCCTCAGGGAATCGACAGGGACGGCTTTCTTT.

This rearrangement joins TRBV29-1 to TRBJ1-1; D may be TRBD1 (5 bases). From germline, CDR1 is SQVTM and CDR2 ANQGSEA. With 7 bases removed from V and 2 bases from J, the gap between germline ends came to 11 bases. CDR3 length: 12 residues. DNA of the CDR3: TGCAGCGGGGGACGGCGAAACACTGAAGCTTTCTTT. Translation gives CSGGRRNTEAFF.

This clonotype was observed a few times. The chain employs TRBV11-1 and TRBJ2-2; no firm D call. CDR3 length equals 14 residues. Germline lookup yields CDR1 SGHAT and CDR2 FQDESV (reference sequence). The ends were cut back, 6 bases at V and 1 base at J, with 9 bases in the middle. The CDR3 is CASRTLENTGELFF. CDR3 nucleotides: TGTGCCAGCAGGACCCTCGAGAACACCGGGGAGCTGTTTTTT.

This chain links TRBV7-2 with TRBJ2-4; no clear D. Trimming removed 5 bases at V and 5 bases at J, with 10 bases between. Germline CDR1 reads SGHTA; CDR2 reads FQGNSA. The length of the CDR3 is 13 residues. The chain's CDR3 is CASSVTIENIQYF. The CDR3, as DNA: TGTGCCAGCAGCGTAACGATTGAAAACATTCAGTACTTC.

The rearrangement joins TRBV29-1 to TRBJ2-7; tentatively, D is TRBD2 (5 bases). Germline values: CDR1 SQVTM, CDR2 ANQGSEA. CDR3 length equals 12 residues. The V end lost 7 bases, the J end lost 3 bases, and 13 bases lay between the germline ends. The chain's CDR3 is CSGWTAGYEQYF. CDR3 nucleotide sequence: TGCAGCGGCTGGACTGCCGGCTACGAGCAGTACTTC.

This clonotype was recorded at least ten times. This chain joins TRBV18 and TRBJ1-1; D may be TRBD1 (6 bases). V lost 3 bases and J lost 0, with 14 bases in between. CDR3 size: 16 residues. Germline V lookup: CDR1 KGHSH, CDR2 LQKENI. The CDR3 here is CASSPQGLGMNTEAFF. CDR3 DNA sequence: TGTGCCAGCTCACCCCAGGGGTTGGGGATGAACACTGAAGCTTTCTTT.

This clonotype has ten or more counts. The chain links TRBV12-3 or TRBV12-4 to TRBJ1-2; D is possibly TRBD1 (5 bases). Between the trimmed V and J ends, which lost 4 bases and 0 bases, there was a span of 12 bases. The CDR3 contains 15 residues. The CDR3 DNA is TGTGCCAGCAGTTCGTTCACAGGAGCTAACTATGGCTACACCTTC. As protein: CASSSFTGANYGYTF.

This clonotype was detected a few times. The chain has TRBV5-1 and TRBJ1-2; TRBD1 aligns across 11 bases. The CDR3 is made up of 15 amino acids. The junction had 7 bases not matched to a gene; V was cut back by 4 bases and J by 5 bases. CDR1 and CDR2 (germline): SGHRS, YFSETQ. The CDR3 DNA follows: TGCGCCAGCAGCCCAGGACAGGGGGCCTCGTATGGCTACACCTTC. As protein: CASSPGQGASYGYTF.

This clonotype was seen at least ten times. The rearrangement joins TRBV19 to TRBJ2-1, with TRBD1 as a possible D gene (5 bases). This CDR3 spans 16 amino acids. Per the germline V gene, CDR1 is LNHDA and CDR2 is SQIVND (reference sequence). Trimming pared 0 bases from V and 0 bases from J, leaving 9 bases between. The CDR3 sequence: CASSIEGVSSYNEQFF. DNA of the CDR3: TGTGCCAGTAGTATAGAAGGGGTGAGCTCCTACAATGAGCAGTTCTTC.

Ten or more counts support this clonotype. J is TRBJ2-1 and V is TRBV5-1; 11 nucleotides line up with TRBD2. Germline values: CDR1 SGHRS, CDR2 YFSETQ. The ends lost 7 bases at V and 8 bases at J; junction bases unmatched: 11. This CDR3 spans 15 amino acids. The CDR3 nucleotides are TGCGCCAGCGCCCTAGCGGGAGGCCCCCGGGATGAGCAGTTCTTC. Its protein product is CASALAGGPRDEQFF.

This clonotype was picked up many times. The V gene is TRBV12-3 or TRBV12-4, the J gene TRBJ1-1; D is ambiguous. The CDR3 covers 13 residues. V lost 1 base, J lost 1 base, and 4 bases lay in between. The CDR3 is CASSLGKNTEAFF. The CDR3 DNA reads as TGTGCCAGCAGTTTAGGGAAGAACACTGAAGCTTTCTTT.

The V and J genes are TRBV6-1 and TRBJ1-2, with TRBD1 as a possible D gene (6 bases). The CDR3 totals 13 residues. CDR1 is MNHNS and CDR2 is SASEGT in the germline V gene. The V and J ends lost 8 bases and 0 bases respectively, with 10 bases between them. The CDR3 region has the DNA TGTGCCAGCCGGGACACCTCTAACTATGGCTACACCTTC. Translation gives CASRDTSNYGYTF.

This clonotype was seen at least ten times. The V call is TRBV12-3 or TRBV12-4, the J call TRBJ2-2; D gene uncertain. This CDR3 is built from 12 residues. The germline V and J ends were trimmed by 5 bases and 3 bases, with 4 bases remaining between them. CDR3 in DNA: TGTGCCAGCAGTCTATACACCGGGGAGCTGTTTTTT. Translation: CASSLYTGELFF.

The rearrangement links TRBV29-1 to TRBJ1-1, with TRBD1 as a possible D gene (5 bases). Trimming removed 6 bases from V and 2 bases from J, with 7 bases in between. Germline V gene data show CDR1 as SQVTM and CDR2 as ANQGSEA. The CDR3 extends over 11 amino acids. CDR3 sequence: CSVTGNTEAFF. The CDR3 DNA reads as TGCAGCGTCACAGGTAACACTGAAGCTTTCTTT.

Ten or more counts support this clonotype. J is TRBJ2-2 and V is TRBV11-2; 11 nucleotides line up with TRBD2. This CDR3 is 16 amino acids long. J lost 6 bases, V lost 3 bases, and 6 bases had no gene match. The germline CDR1 and CDR2 sequences are SGHAT and FQNNGV. This chain's CDR3 is CASSFGVAGGPGELFF. DNA of the CDR3: TGTGCCAGCAGCTTTGGGGTAGCGGGAGGGCCCGGGGAGCTGTTTTTT.

The V gene is TRBV11-2, the J gene TRBJ2-1; D might be TRBD2 (5 bases). The CDR3 has 16 residues. The germline V gene has CDR1 SGHAT and CDR2 FQNNGV. Deletions cut 3 bases from V and 1 base from J, with 13 bases between. This CDR3 is CASSFERSQSYNEQFF. The CDR3 DNA sequence: TGTGCCAGCAGCTTCGAGCGGAGCCAATCCTACAATGAGCAGTTCTTC.

V is TRBV7-6 and J is TRBJ2-3; 11 bases line up with TRBD2. Germline CDR1 is SGHVS and CDR2 is FNYEAQ. The trim removed 5 bases at V and 2 bases at J, leaving 9 bases unmatched. This CDR3 is 17 amino acids long. CDR3 coding DNA: TGTGCCAGCAGCCGTCCTAGCGGGAGGACCTTCACAGATACGCAGTATTTT. Translating it yields CASSRPSGRTFTDTQYF.

The rearrangement links TRBV10-2 to TRBJ1-1, with TRBD1 as a possible D gene (6 bases). Deletions cut 8 bases from V and 10 bases from J, with 14 bases between. This CDR3 spans 11 amino acids. CDR1 WSHSY and CDR2 SAAADI come from the germline V gene. The CDR3 loop reads CASGGAWGAFF. In nucleotides, the CDR3 is TGCGCCAGCGGGGGGGCGTGGGGAGCTTTCTTT.

The sample holds a few counts of this clonotype. J is TRBJ2-1 and V is TRBV6-5; 15 nucleotides agree with TRBD2. Germline CDR1 and CDR2: MNHEY and SVGAGI. V trimming: 7 bases; J trimming: 10 bases; junction bases outside the gene matches: 8. The CDR3 is 15 amino acids. Here the CDR3 DNA reads TGTGCCAGCACCAAGAGAGGGACTAGCGGGAGGGAGCAGTTCTTC. Translating it yields CASTKRGTSGREQFF.

This clonotype has ten or more counts. This chain uses TRBV19 with TRBJ2-1, with D perhaps TRBD1 or TRBD2 (5 bases each). The germline CDR1 and CDR2 sequences are LNHDA and SQIVND (reference sequence). The CDR3 is made up of 15 amino acids. Trimming removed 0 bases at V and 6 bases at J, with 12 bases between. The CDR3 nucleotides read TGTGCCAGTAGTATAGACGGGGCGAGGATCAATGAGCAGTTCTTC. Its translation: CASSIDGARINEQFF.

This chain connects TRBV10-1 to TRBJ2-1, with D perhaps matching TRBD2 (6 bases). Trimming cost V 5 bases and J 7 bases, with 15 bases left between them. CDR1 is WNHNN and CDR2 is SYGVQD in the germline V gene (reference sequence). CDR3 length equals 14 residues. CDR3 loop: CASSLAEDGNEQFF. The CDR3, as DNA: TGCGCCAGCAGTTTAGCGGAGGACGGGAATGAGCAGTTCTTC.

The chain uses TRBV18 and TRBJ2-7; 8 nucleotides align to TRBD2. The CDR3 has 15 amino acids. Germline V gene sequence: CDR1 KGHSH, CDR2 LQKENI. V was clipped by 5 bases and J by 2 bases; unmatched bases: 8. As DNA, the CDR3 is TGTGCCAGCTCATTGTCGCGGGAGGTAACCTACGAGCAGTACTTC. Encoded protein: CASSLSREVTYEQYF.

This clonotype was seen only a few times. The chain joins TRBV12-3 or TRBV12-4 to TRBJ2-1, with D tentatively TRBD1 (5 bases). The CDR3 is 14 residues long. Trimming left V 2 bases short and J 8 bases short, with 13 bases between. The CDR3 sequence: CASSLSRAGHEQFF. CDR3 bases: TGTGCCAGCAGTTTATCAAGGGCAGGGCATGAGCAGTTCTTC.

This clonotype was counted many times. The chain links TRBV20-1 to TRBJ2-2; 10 nucleotides match TRBD2. The CDR3 is 15 residues long. Trimming took 3 bases from V and 6 from J; bases not matched to a gene: 7. Looked up from germline, CDR1 is DFQATT and CDR2 is SNEGSKA (reference sequence). The CDR3 DNA reads TGCAGTGCTAGGATAAGCGGGAGGGCGGCCGGGGAGCTGTTTTTT. It yields the protein CSARISGRAAGELFF.

This clonotype was seen ten or more times. V usage is TRBV29-1 and J usage is TRBJ2-7; no definite D call. This CDR3 is built from 12 residues. Per the germline V gene, CDR1 is SQVTM and CDR2 is ANQGSEA. Deletions cut 0 bases from V and 4 bases from J, with 7 bases between. Written as DNA, the CDR3 is TGCAGCGTTGAAGAGGTAGGGTACGAGCAGTACTTC. It encodes CSVEEVGYEQYF.

At least ten counts were recorded for this clonotype. The chain couples TRBV4-1 to TRBJ2-3; D is undetermined. V gave up 1 base and J gave up 2 bases, with 13 bases separating them. CDR1 is MGHRA, CDR2 YSYEKL, per germline. This CDR3 has 16 residues. The CDR3: CASSQGPLGVTDTQYF. DNA of the CDR3: TGCGCCAGCAGCCAAGGGCCCCTGGGCGTCACAGATACGCAGTATTTT.

Only a few counts were recorded for this clonotype. The chain recombines TRBV20-1 with TRBJ2-3; no firm D call. V lost 5 bases and J 3 bases, leaving 6 bases between the germline ends. CDR1 is DFQATT, CDR2 SNEGSKA, per germline (reference sequence). The CDR3 has 11 residues. CDR3 region: CSARRTDTQYF. DNA of the CDR3: TGCAGTGCTCGGCGAACAGATACGCAGTATTTT.

This clonotype was seen many times. The gene calls are TRBV19 and TRBJ2-7; D possibly corresponds to TRBD1 (5 bases). The CDR3 covers 16 residues. Deletions cut 4 bases from V and 4 bases from J, with 20 bases between. CDR1 is LNHDA and CDR2 is SQIVND in the germline V gene (reference sequence). Here the CDR3 DNA reads TGTGCCAGTAGTAAACTGCAGGGTTTGTCTGCATACGAGCAGTACTTC. Translating gives CASSKLQGLSAYEQYF.

This rearrangement joins TRBV27 to TRBJ1-2, with 7 bases lining up with TRBD1. V was clipped by 3 bases and J by 3 bases; unmatched bases: 1. The CDR3 has 13 residues. Germline values: CDR1 MNHEY, CDR2 SMNVEV (reference sequence). The CDR3 DNA sequence: TGTGCCAGCAGTTTCGACAGGGACTATGGCTACACCTTC. This gives the protein CASSFDRDYGYTF.

This clonotype was counted at least ten times. The V gene is TRBV2, the J gene TRBJ2-1; 7 nucleotides agree with TRBD1. The CDR3 loop spans 14 amino acids. V gave up 3 bases and J gave up 5 bases; unmatched junction bases: 4. Germline loops: CDR1 SNHLY, CDR2 FYNNEI. The CDR3 region is CASSEGTVNNEQFF. CDR3 coding DNA: TGTGCCAGCAGTGAGGGGACAGTGAACAATGAGCAGTTCTTC.